This TCR beta chain was sequenced for a study of radiotherapy plus CTLA-4 blockade in lung cancer (dated 2018 in TCRdb). Some background on the complete study: Objective responses occurred in around 20% of enrolled patients, and approximately 34% achieved disease control.

The germline V end is reduced by 6 bases and the J end by 0 bases; junction bases left unmatched: 5. The germline V gene supplies CDR1 SGHVS and CDR2 FQNEAQ. The CDR3 has 15 amino acids, counting the end cysteine and phenylalanine. This entry keeps only the CDR3 DNA: 45 bases, framed from base 1. The study evaluated CTLA-4 blockade (ipilimumab) given together with focal radiation therapy in patients who had chemo-refractory metastatic non-small-cell lung cancer. What the research found in general, with its limitations: The strongest predictors of response, as reported, were early dynamic changes in blood T cell clones along with a rise in serum interferon-beta after radiation. After treatment with radiotherapy and ipilimumab, TCR clones that came from tumors expanded in the peripheral blood.

On this clone: Its antigen is unknown. Base-call qualities are not available, and no considerably larger clone is one nucleotide away.

The library was prepared using the immunoSEQ multiplex PCR assay. What TCRdb holds here is the immuneACCESS table cut down to in-frame rearrangements. Part of the clones is not present; checked against another copy, under half of the missing clones reflect an unresolved V gene, and the others are unexplained. Recorded for this sample are about 90,000 clones; approximately 82% of them occurred a single time. The ten largest clones capture 14% to 15% of the sample. This sequence was found in a human donor with non-small cell lung cancer that progressed on radiotherapy plus ipilimumab. The chain couples TRBV7-8 to TRBJ2-7; 10 middle bases align to TRBD2. This material consisted of peripheral blood, taken from a patient treated with radiotherapy plus ipilimumab. The nucleotide sequence reads TGTGCCAGCAGTTCCGGGACTAGCGTCTCCTACGAGCAGTACTTC. This codes for CASSSGTSVSYEQYF.